These 18 T cell receptor beta chains originate from one sample sequenced in a study of Graves' ophthalmopathy and Graves' hyperthyroidism. Scientists amplified the TCR beta CDR3 regions from RNA transcripts. RT-PCR in the first round used HTBI primers; a second-round multiplex PCR followed. TCRdb re-derived calls from the multiplex PCR reads in MiXCR, one entry per CDR3 protein. The repertoire holds about 620,000 distinct CDR3 sequences, with 22% as singletons. Sequenced input: peripheral blood. The origin of the receptors is a woman aged 18 to 35 with stable Graves' hyperthyroidism. Some clones in this sample may be carry-over from other donors' samples.

This clonotype has at least ten counts. This chain connects TRBV2 to TRBJ1-1; D gene unclear. CDR3 size: 12 residues. Trimming pared 1 base from V and 10 bases from J, leaving 10 bases between. Germline V lookup: CDR1 SNHLY, CDR2 FYNNEI. The CDR3 sequence is CASSEEALGAFF. As DNA, the CDR3 is TGTGCCAGCAGTGAAGAGGCCCTTGGAGCTTTCTTT.

This clonotype came up many times. This chain joins TRBV11-2 and TRBJ1-2, with D unclear. The CDR3 loop spans 11 amino acids. Germline V gene data show CDR1 as SGHAT and CDR2 as FQNNGV. Trimming took off 3 bases at V and 8 bases at J, with 7 bases between the two ends. The CDR3 here is CASSLFGGYTF. For the CDR3, the DNA is TGTGCCAGCAGCTTGTTTGGAGGCTACACCTTC.

A few counts support this clonotype. The CDR3: CASTKMGGASGANVLTF. Written as DNA, the CDR3 is TGTGCCAGCACCAAGATGGGCGGCGCCTCTGGGGCCAACGTCCTGACTTTC. This rearrangement joins TRBV9 to TRBJ2-6, with D uncertain. Trimming stripped 6 bases from V and 0 bases from J, with 16 bases between. CDR3 size: 17 residues. In germline, CDR1 is SGDLS, CDR2 YYNGEE.

This clonotype has ten or more counts. The chain employs TRBV30 and TRBJ1-2, with a possible D match to TRBD1 (5 bases). The CDR3 contains 13 residues. The germline V gene has CDR1 GTSNPN and CDR2 SVGIG (reference sequence). V shed 0 bases and J shed 6 bases, with 11 bases lying between them. This chain's CDR3 is CAWSVEGRNGYTF. The CDR3 DNA is TGTGCCTGGAGTGTGGAGGGGCGCAATGGCTACACCTTC.

V is TRBV6-4 and J is TRBJ2-7; the match to TRBD1 covers 9 bases. V trimming: 2 bases; J trimming: 0 bases; junction bases outside the gene matches: 11. This CDR3 region has 18 residues. From germline, CDR1 is MRHNA and CDR2 SNTAGT. Here the CDR3 reads CASSDPSPDRGISYEQYF. Here the CDR3 DNA reads TGTGCCAGCAGTGACCCTTCACCTGACAGGGGGATCTCCTACGAGCAGTACTTC.

This clonotype appeared many times. The chain links TRBV7-6 to TRBJ1-3, with D unresolved. This CDR3 has 15 residues. Between the trimmed V and J ends, which lost 5 bases and 2 bases, there was a span of 13 bases. CDR1 and CDR2 from the germline V gene are SGHVS and FNYEAQ. CDR3 loop: CASSRRLSPGNTIYF. In DNA, the CDR3 is TGTGCCAGCAGCCGACGGTTGTCACCTGGAAACACCATATATTTT.

The V call is TRBV6-2 or TRBV6-3, the J call TRBJ2-7; D is unresolved. Between the trimmed V and J ends, which lost 3 bases and 4 bases, there was a span of 10 bases. This CDR3 has 13 amino acids. From germline, CDR1 is MNHEY and CDR2 SVGEGT. The chain's CDR3 is CASSYNEIYEQYF. The CDR3 DNA reads as TGTGCCAGCAGTTATAATGAGATATACGAGCAGTACTTC.

This clonotype has a count of ten or more. CDR3 sequence: CASSNGTLSYEQYF. The DNA of the CDR3 is TGTGCCAGCAGTAACGGGACACTCTCCTACGAGCAGTACTTC. The chain uses TRBV6-5 and TRBJ2-7; a possible D gene is TRBD1 (6 bases). V was pared by 5 bases and J by 0 bases, with 11 bases between. The CDR3 has 14 amino acids. Germline V gene lookup returns CDR1 MNHEY and CDR2 SVGAGI.

This clonotype was observed a few times. A read error is possible here, since a much larger clone lies one base away. The V and J genes are TRBV6-1 and TRBJ2-4, with D hard to call. The germline CDR1 and CDR2 sequences are MNHNS and SASEGT. There are 16 residues in the CDR3. Trimming removed 5 bases at V and 1 base at J, with 15 bases between. The CDR3 DNA reads as TGTGCCAGCAGTAAAAGGGTTCTCGGGGCCAAAAACATTCAGTACTTC. It specifies CASSKRVLGAKNIQYF.

This clonotype was counted many times. CDR3 protein: CASSYPQGRTYGYTF. CDR3 in DNA: TGTGCCAGCAGTTACCCACAGGGTCGGACCTATGGCTACACCTTC. The rearrangement joins TRBV6-2 or TRBV6-3 to TRBJ1-2; D possibly corresponds to TRBD1 (6 bases). Germline assignment: CDR1 MNHEY and CDR2 SVGEGT. This CDR3 comprises 15 residues. V lost 2 bases, J lost 4 bases, and 14 bases lay in between.

This clonotype appeared many times. One end of the junction does not line up with germline, which may come from a read error. The rearrangement joins TRBV5-1 to TRBJ2-7; 9 bases agree with TRBD2. In germline, CDR1 is SGHRS, CDR2 YFSETQ. CDR3 length equals 14 residues. CDR3 in DNA: TGTGCCAGCAGCTCAGCGGGGGGATCCTACGAGCAGTACTTC. It codes for CASSSAGGSYEQYF. Variable domain in full (rest from reference TRBV5-1 and TRBJ2-7): KAGVTQTPRYLIKTRGQQVTLSCSPISGHRSVSWYQQTPGQGLQFLFEYFSETQRNKGNFPGRFSGRQFSNSRSEMNVSTLELGDSALYLCASSSAGGSYEQYFGPGTRLTVT.

The V gene is TRBV7-9, the J gene TRBJ2-7; 7 nucleotides align to TRBD1. The J segment lost 2 bases and the V segment lost 4 bases, leaving 8 bases of the junction unmatched. The CDR3 consists of 15 residues. Germline CDR1 reads SEHNR; CDR2 reads FQNEAQ (reference sequence). Written as DNA, the CDR3 is TGTGCCAGCAGCTCCAACAGGGGACGACCCTACGAGCAGTACTTC. Translating it yields CASSSNRGRPYEQYF.

This clonotype was detected ten times or more. The chain is built from TRBV6-1 and TRBJ1-5; D is uncertain. Trimming pared 0 bases from V and 0 bases from J, leaving 3 bases between. The CDR3 loop spans 14 amino acids. The germline V gene has CDR1 MNHNS and CDR2 SASEGT. As DNA, the CDR3 is TGTGCCAGCAGTGAAGCGTTTAGCAATCAGCCCCAGCATTTT. This encodes CASSEAFSNQPQHF.

The sample holds many counts of this clonotype. The rearrangement links TRBV4-1 to TRBJ2-7, with TRBD1 as a possible D gene (6 bases). The CDR3 is 16 residues long. The V gene lost 0 bases and the J gene lost 4 bases, with 16 bases spanning the gap. Per germline, CDR1 MGHRA and CDR2 YSYEKL. The DNA of the CDR3 is TGCGCCAGCAGCCAAGAAACCATGACAGGTACATACGAGCAGTACTTC. Its translation: CASSQETMTGTYEQYF.

In this sample, this clonotype turned up many times. The rearrangement uses TRBV6-2 or TRBV6-3 and TRBJ2-2, with a tentative D call TRBD1 (7 bases). The CDR3 extends over 14 amino acids. Per the germline V gene, CDR1 is MNHEY and CDR2 is SVGEGT. V was clipped by 4 bases and J by 7 bases, with 13 bases between them. DNA of the CDR3: TGTGCCAGCAGTTCGACAGGGACTGACGGGGAGCTGTTTTTT. It encodes CASSSTGTDGELFF.

In regard to this clonotype: A much larger clone differs from this one at a single base, so this may be a read error. The V and J genes are TRBV27 and TRBJ2-7; D is ambiguous. Germline V lookup: CDR1 MNHEY, CDR2 SMNVEV (reference sequence). This CDR3 contains 14 residues. This CDR3 reads CTSSLGPRLYEQYF. Written as DNA, the CDR3 is TGTACCAGCAGTTTAGGCCCACGATTGTACGAGCAGTACTTC.

V usage is TRBV15 and J usage is TRBJ2-7; D not resolved. Germline CDR1 and CDR2: LNHNV and YYDKDF (reference sequence). Trimming pared 5 bases from V and 3 bases from J, leaving 11 bases between. This CDR3 has 13 residues. CDR3 bases: TGTGCCACCAGCCGGACGGAAAACTACGAGCAGTACTTC. Translation gives CATSRTENYEQYF.

This clonotype occurred many times. V is TRBV20-1 and J is TRBJ2-7; D tentatively reads TRBD1 or TRBD2 (5 bases each). Germline lookup yields CDR1 DFQATT and CDR2 SNEGSKA (reference sequence). V was pared by 1 base and J by 2 bases, with 12 bases between. This CDR3 spans 14 amino acids. Here the CDR3 reads CSARGPGTTYEQYF. The CDR3 region has the DNA TGCAGTGCTAGAGGTCCCGGGACCACCTACGAGCAGTACTTC.